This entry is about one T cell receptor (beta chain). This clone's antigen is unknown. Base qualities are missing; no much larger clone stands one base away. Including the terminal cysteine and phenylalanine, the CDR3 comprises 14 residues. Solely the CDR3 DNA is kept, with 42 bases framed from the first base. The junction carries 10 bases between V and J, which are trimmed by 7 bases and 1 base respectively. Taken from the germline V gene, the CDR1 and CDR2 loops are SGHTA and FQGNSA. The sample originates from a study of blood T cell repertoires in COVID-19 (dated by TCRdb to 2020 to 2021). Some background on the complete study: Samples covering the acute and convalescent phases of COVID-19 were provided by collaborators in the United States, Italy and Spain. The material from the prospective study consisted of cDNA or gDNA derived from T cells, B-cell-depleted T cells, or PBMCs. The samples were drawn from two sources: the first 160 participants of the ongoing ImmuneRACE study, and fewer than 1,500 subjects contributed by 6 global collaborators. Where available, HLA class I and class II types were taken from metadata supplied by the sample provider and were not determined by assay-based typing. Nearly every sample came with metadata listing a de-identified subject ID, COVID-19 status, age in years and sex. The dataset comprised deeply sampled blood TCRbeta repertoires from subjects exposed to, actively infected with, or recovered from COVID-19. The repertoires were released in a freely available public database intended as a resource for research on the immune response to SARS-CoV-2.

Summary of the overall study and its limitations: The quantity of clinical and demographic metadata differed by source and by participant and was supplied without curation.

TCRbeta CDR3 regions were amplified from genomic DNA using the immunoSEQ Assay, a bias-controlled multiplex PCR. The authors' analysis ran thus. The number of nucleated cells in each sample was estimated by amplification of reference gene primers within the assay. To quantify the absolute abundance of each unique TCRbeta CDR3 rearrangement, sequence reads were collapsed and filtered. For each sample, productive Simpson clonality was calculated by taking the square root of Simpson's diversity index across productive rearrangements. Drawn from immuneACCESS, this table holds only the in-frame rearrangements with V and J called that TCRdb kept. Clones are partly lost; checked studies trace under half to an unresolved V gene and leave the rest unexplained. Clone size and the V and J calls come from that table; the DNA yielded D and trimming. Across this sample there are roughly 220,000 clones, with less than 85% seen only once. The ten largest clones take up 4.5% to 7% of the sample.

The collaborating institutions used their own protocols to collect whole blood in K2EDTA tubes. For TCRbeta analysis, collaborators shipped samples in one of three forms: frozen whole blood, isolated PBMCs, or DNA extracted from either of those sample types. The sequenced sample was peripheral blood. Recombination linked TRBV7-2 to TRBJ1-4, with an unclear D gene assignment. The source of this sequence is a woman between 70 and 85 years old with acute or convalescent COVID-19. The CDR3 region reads CASTRELTNEKLFF. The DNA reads TGTGCCAGCACCCGGGAGTTAACTAATGAAAAACTGTTTTTT. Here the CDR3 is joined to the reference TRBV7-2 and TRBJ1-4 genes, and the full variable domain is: GAGVSQSPSNKVTEKGKDVELRCDPISGHTALYWYRQSLGQGLEFLIYFQGNSAPDKSGLPSDRFSAERTGGSVSTLTIQRTQQEDSAVYLCASTRELTNEKLFFGSGTQLSVL.